One sample yielded the 5 T cell receptor beta chains listed below, sequenced in a study of early T cells in non-severe SARS-CoV-2 infection. TCRdb passed the 5' RACE reads through MiXCR, listing each CDR3 protein once. This sample has more than 65,000 distinct CDR3 sequences, with 3.5% to 6% found just once. The material was whole blood, obtained at baseline. Receptors originate from an adult who was a healthcare worker with PCR-confirmed SARS-CoV-2 infection or an uninfected control (not recorded which). The donor label of this sample is uncertain.

In its sample, this clonotype was seen many times. V and J are TRBV20-1 and TRBJ2-1; D might be TRBD1 (5 bases). This CDR3 has 13 residues. Trimming left V 4 bases short and J 3 bases short, with 10 bases between. Germline V lookup: CDR1 DFQATT, CDR2 SNEGSKA (reference sequence). This chain's CDR3 is CSAKGRGYNEQFF. As DNA, the CDR3 is TGCAGTGCTAAGGGAAGGGGCTACAATGAGCAGTTCTTC.

This clonotype was observed many times. The chain couples TRBV20-1 to TRBJ1-5; the D is unclear. The CDR3 sequence is 12 residues long. V was clipped by 4 bases and J by 5 bases, with 9 bases between them. CDR1 DFQATT and CDR2 SNEGSKA come from the germline V gene (reference sequence). In DNA form, the CDR3 reads TGCAGTGCTAAGGATCCCGATCAGCCCCAGCATTTT. Translated: CSAKDPDQPQHF.

The sample holds many counts of this clonotype. The J gene is TRBJ1-1, the V gene TRBV4-3; 11 bases are a match to TRBD1. Germline lookup yields CDR1 LGHNA and CDR2 YSLEER. Trimming took 0 bases from V and 7 from J; bases not matched to a gene: 7. The CDR3 length is 16 residues. CDR3: CASSQDIWGQGDEAFF. DNA for the CDR3: TGCGCCAGCAGCCAAGATATTTGGGGACAGGGGGATGAAGCTTTCTTT.

This clonotype was detected ten times or more. This chain connects TRBV7-2 to TRBJ2-3; D might be TRBD1 or TRBD2, each matching 6 bases. The germline V and J ends were trimmed by 1 base and 6 bases, with 17 bases remaining between them. The CDR3 extends over 16 amino acids. Germline CDR1 reads SGHTA; CDR2 reads FQGNSA. CDR3: CASSLGGAMISDTQYF. The CDR3 DNA reads TGTGCCAGCAGCTTAGGGGGGGCAATGATCAGTGATACGCAGTATTTT.

The chain carries TRBV20-1 and TRBJ2-2; no definite D call. CDR3 size: 15 residues. Trimming left V 2 bases short and J 0 bases short, with 10 bases between. The V gene's germline CDR1 is DFQATT and CDR2 SNEGSKA (reference sequence). Written as DNA, the CDR3 is TGCAGTGCTAGACGAAAGTACGCGAACACCGGGGAGCTGTTTTTT. This sequence encodes CSARRKYANTGELFF.